This TCR beta chain originates from a study of blood T cell repertoires in COVID-19. The overall study: The United States, Italy and Spain were the sources of the acute and convalescent COVID-19 samples. T cells, B-cell-depleted T cells, or PBMCs provided the cDNA or gDNA that served as material.

Authors' analysis steps: It was from reference gene primer amplification that nucleated cell counts were estimated. The protocol was immunoSEQ multiplex PCR, while the TCRdb copy is restricted to in-frame clones and leaves out a portion. V, J and clone size are those of that table, while D and trimming were read from the DNA. This table holds 270,000 or so clones, approximately 86% found once. This CDR3 is 17 amino acids long. V lost 6 bases, J lost 1 base, and 9 bases stayed unmatched. Per the germline V gene, CDR1 is SNHLY and CDR2 is FYNNEI. This clonotype originated in a man aged 40-55 years with active or convalescent COVID-19. The chain employs TRBV2 and TRBJ2-6; 7 nucleotides match TRBD1. Sequencing used peripheral blood. The CDR3 sequence is CASRRGTVTSGANVLTF. The CDR3 nucleotides are TGTGCCAGCAGGAGGGGGACAGTCACATCTGGGGCCAACGTCCTGACTTTC. The full variable domain, in which reference TRBV2 and TRBJ2-6 provide the parts outside the CDR3, is EPEVTQTPSHQVTQMGQEVILRCVPISNHLYFYWYRQILGQKVEFLVSFYNNEISEKSEIFDDQFSVERPDGSNFTLKIRSTKLEDSAMYFCASRRGTVTSGANVLTFGAGSRLTVL.